A single sample is the source of the 21 T cell receptor beta chains below, sequenced in a study of T cell repertoires in cytomegalovirus infection. A single record per CDR3 protein comes from TCRdb applying MiXCR to the reads. This sample yields around 440,000 distinct CDR3 sequences, of which around 10% are seen a single time; 9.5% to 13% belongs to the top ten. The material sequenced was PBMCs. The source is a human donor in good health (CMV status not recorded). Some clones in this sample may be carry-over from other donors' samples.

In this sample, this clonotype turned up a few times. The V gene is TRBV7-9, the J gene TRBJ2-1; weak D call: TRBD2 (5 bases). Germline CDR1 is SEHNR and CDR2 is FQNEAQ (reference sequence). The CDR3 is 18 residues long. V lost 2 bases to trimming and J lost 1 base, with 18 bases between them. The CDR3 nucleotides are TGTGCCAGCAGCTTAATTACCACTAGTTTTCAGTCCTACAATGAGCAGTTCTTC. Residues: CASSLITTSFQSYNEQFF.

This clonotype appeared once. CDR3 loop: CATSGDVPRPDTQYF. The CDR3 DNA reads as TGTGCCACCAGCGGGGATGTTCCCCGCCCGGATACGCAGTATTTT. V and J are TRBV24-1 and TRBJ2-3; TRBD2 might be the D (5 bases). V dropped 7 bases and J dropped 6 bases, with 19 bases sitting between them. CDR3 length: 15 amino acids. Germline V lookup: CDR1 KGHDR, CDR2 SFDVKD.

This chain links TRBV9 with TRBJ2-5; either TRBD1 or TRBD2 may fit D (5 bases each). CDR3 length: 16 residues. V lost 0 bases, J lost 4 bases, and 16 bases lay in between. Per the germline V gene, CDR1 is SGDLS and CDR2 is YYNGEE. In DNA, the CDR3 is TGTGCCAGCAGCGTAGGCGTTTCGGGTGGGGGAGAGACCCAGTACTTC. Its protein product is CASSVGVSGGGETQYF. Full variable domain (remainder filled in from reference TRBV9 and TRBJ2-5): DSGVTQTPKHLITATGQRVTLRCSPRSGDLSVYWYQQSLDQGLQFLIQYYNGEERAKGNILERFSAQQFPDLHSELNLSSLELGDSALYFCASSVGVSGGGETQYFGPGTRLLVL.

This clonotype was recorded a few times. The genes are TRBV5-4 and TRBJ2-2, with 11 bases fitting TRBD2. V shed 5 bases and J 5 bases; nucleotides not matched to a gene: 8. CDR1 and CDR2 (germline): SGHNT, YYREEE (reference sequence). The CDR3 runs to 16 residues. The CDR3 DNA follows: TGTGCCAGCAGTTATTGGACTAGCGGGTCAACCGGGGAGCTGTTTTTT. Its protein product is CASSYWTSGSTGELFF.

This clonotype was seen ten or more times. The gene calls are TRBV6-1 and TRBJ1-5; 8 bases line up with TRBD1. With 4 bases clipped from V and 2 bases from J, the junction kept 4 bases outside the gene matches. The CDR3 contains 15 residues. The germline V gene encodes CDR1 MNHNS and CDR2 SASEGT. The CDR3 loop is CASSGTGYGNQPQHF. The CDR3 DNA reads TGTGCCAGCAGTGGGACAGGGTATGGCAATCAGCCCCAGCATTTT.

This clonotype came up many times. The chain links TRBV7-9 to TRBJ2-5; D gene uncertain. Trimming removed 0 bases at V and 1 base at J, with 6 bases between. CDR1 SEHNR and CDR2 FQNEAQ come from the germline V gene (reference sequence). The CDR3 spans 14 residues. The CDR3: CASSLAEAQETQYF. As DNA, the CDR3 is TGTGCCAGCAGCTTAGCGGAAGCCCAAGAGACCCAGTACTTC.

This clonotype has ten or more counts. The V gene is TRBV7-2, the J gene TRBJ2-3; the match to TRBD2 covers 11 bases. The CDR3 runs 16 residues. Per the germline V gene, CDR1 is SGHTA and CDR2 is FQGNSA. After removal of 5 bases from V and 2 bases from J, the junction contained 6 bases not matched to a gene. The DNA of the CDR3 is TGTGCCAGCAGCCCGGGACTAGCGGAGCACACAGATACGCAGTATTTT. It translates to CASSPGLAEHTDTQYF.

This clonotype was seen ten or more times. This chain connects TRBV20-1 to TRBJ1-6; possibly TRBD1 for D (6 bases). V was clipped by 1 base and J by 10 bases, with 17 bases between them. This CDR3 contains 15 residues. CDR1 and CDR2 from the germline V gene are DFQATT and SNEGSKA (reference sequence). CDR3 nucleotides: TGCAGTGCTAGAGCGTCCGGGGGCGAAGGATCACCCCTCCACTTT. Translating it yields CSARASGGEGSPLHF.

At least ten counts were recorded for this clonotype. The CDR3 region is CASRPRGTDTQYF. Written as DNA, the CDR3 is TGTGCCAGCAGACCCAGGGGCACAGATACGCAGTATTTT. The chain joins TRBV28 to TRBJ2-3, with D tentatively TRBD1 (5 bases). The germline gives CDR1 MDHEN, CDR2 SYDVKM. CDR3 length equals 13 residues. Trimming took 6 bases from V and 1 from J, leaving 8 bases between them.

The chain recombines TRBV6-6 with TRBJ2-3; D gene ambiguous. V lost 7 bases and J lost 3, with 11 bases in between. From germline, CDR1 is MNHNY and CDR2 SVGAGI (reference sequence). This CDR3 is 13 amino acids long. This CDR3 is CASTHVRTDTQYF. The CDR3 DNA is TGTGCCAGCACCCACGTACGTACAGATACGCAGTATTTT.

This clonotype was counted a few times. The chain links TRBV19 to TRBJ2-7; weak D call: TRBD1 (8 bases). CDR1 and CDR2 (germline): LNHDA, SQIVND (reference sequence). Between the trimmed V and J ends, which lost 5 bases and 3 bases, there was a span of 17 bases. The CDR3 totals 15 residues. The CDR3 reads CASSPGGTGVYEQYF. The CDR3 DNA is TGTGCCAGTAGTCCCGGGGGGACAGGTGTCTACGAGCAGTACTTC.

This clonotype showed up just a few times. The chain recombines TRBV11-2 with TRBJ2-7; 9 positions match TRBD2. V shed 5 bases, J shed 0 bases, and the junction held 5 bases outside the gene matches. The CDR3 runs to 15 residues. CDR1 and CDR2 from the germline V gene are SGHAT and FQNNGV. The CDR3 DNA reads as TGTGCCAGCAGCCCCAGCGGGGGGACCTCCTACGAGCAGTACTTC. It specifies CASSPSGGTSYEQYF.

This clonotype appeared a few times. The CDR3 nucleotides are TGCAGCGTTGAGGGGGCAGGGTGGTTTGGCACAGATACGCAGTATTTT. Translating it yields CSVEGAGWFGTDTQYF. The chain couples TRBV29-1 to TRBJ2-3, with D possibly TRBD1 on 6 matching bases. CDR1 is SQVTM, CDR2 ANQGSEA, per germline. This CDR3 comprises 16 residues. V was trimmed by 3 bases and J by 1 base, leaving 17 bases between them.

This clonotype was detected ten times or more. The chain links TRBV2 to TRBJ2-5, with TRBD2 matching over 15 bases. Germline CDR1 and CDR2: SNHLY and FYNNEI. Trimming took 5 bases from V and 0 from J; bases not matched to a gene: 4. The CDR3 contains 17 residues. CDR3 DNA: TGTGCCAGCAGTTTCGGACTAGCGGGAGGGTACCAAGAGACCCAGTACTTC. It translates to CASSFGLAGGYQETQYF.

This clonotype came up many times. The rearrangement links TRBV5-6 to TRBJ2-1; D is undetermined. V was shortened by 0 bases and J by 7 bases, with 8 bases between the two germline ends. Germline-derived CDR1 and CDR2 are SGHDT and YYEEEE. This CDR3 has 13 amino acids. In DNA, the CDR3 is TGTGCCAGCAGCTTGGCTGCTGGTAATGAGCAGTTCTTC. This codes for CASSLAAGNEQFF.

This clonotype was seen ten or more times. The chain couples TRBV12-3 or TRBV12-4 to TRBJ2-5; 10 bases are a match to TRBD2. The CDR3 runs to 15 residues. The trim removed 6 bases at V and 5 bases at J, leaving 9 bases unmatched. The CDR3, as DNA: TGTGCCAGCAGCCCAAGCGGGGGGGCGATGGAGACCCAGTACTTC. Residues: CASSPSGGAMETQYF.

V is TRBV19 and J is TRBJ1-2; D unresolved. The CDR3 loop spans 13 amino acids. V lost 3 bases to trimming and J lost 1 base, with 6 bases between them. The germline V gene has CDR1 LNHDA and CDR2 SQIVND (reference sequence). Here the CDR3 DNA reads TGTGCCAGTAGTATTAAGGTTAACTATGGCTACACCTTC. Translation gives CASSIKVNYGYTF.

The chain is built from TRBV2 and TRBJ2-2; either TRBD1 or TRBD2 may fit D (5 bases each). V lost 6 bases and J lost 3, with 8 bases in between. Germline V CDR1 and CDR2: SNHLY, FYNNEI. This CDR3 contains 13 residues. The CDR3: CASSREHTGELFF. The DNA of the CDR3 is TGTGCCAGCAGCAGGGAGCACACCGGGGAGCTGTTTTTT.

This clonotype was seen many times. The chain joins TRBV4-2 to TRBJ2-3, with D possibly TRBD2 on 5 matching bases. CDR1 and CDR2 (germline): LGHNA, YNFKEQ. V gave up 3 bases and J gave up 0 bases, with 10 bases separating them. This CDR3 has 15 residues. The CDR3 DNA sequence: TGTGCCAGCAGCCAGGGAGTGCAGAGCACAGATACGCAGTATTTT. Translated: CASSQGVQSTDTQYF.

Only a few counts were recorded for this clonotype. The rearrangement joins TRBV12-3 or TRBV12-4 to TRBJ2-7; TRBD1 matches 10 bases. Trimming cost V 3 bases and J 5 bases; bases outside gene matches: 4. CDR3 size: 14 residues. The CDR3 loop reads CASSFWDRGNEQYF. The CDR3 DNA follows: TGTGCCAGCAGTTTTTGGGACAGGGGTAACGAGCAGTACTTC.

This clonotype has more than one count but fewer than ten. The gene calls are TRBV29-1 and TRBJ1-3; D ambiguous. The CDR3 is 14 amino acids. V lost 6 bases and J lost 4, with 16 bases in between. CDR1 is SQVTM and CDR2 is ANQGSEA in the germline V gene. CDR3 protein: CSVTSEWVGNTIYF. The CDR3 bases are TGCAGCGTAACCTCAGAGTGGGTCGGAAACACCATATATTTT. Supplemented by reference TRBV29-1 and TRBJ1-3, the full variable domain reads SAVISQKPSRDICQRGTSLTIQCQVDSQVTMMFWYRQQPGQSLTLIATANQGSEATYESGFVIDKFPISRPNLTFSTLTVSNMSPEDSSIYLCSVTSEWVGNTIYFGEGSWLTVV.